The next 25 T cell receptor beta chains were all read from a single sample in a study of cytomegalovirus exposure and HLA in healthy donors. Researchers ran the PCR with 60 Vbeta and 13 Jbeta primers. Assay used: immunoSEQ multiplex PCR; TCRdb lists only in-frame clones, some missing. The sample holds 130,000 to 150,000 clones, around 85% seen once. Sequencing input: PBMCs. All receptors come from a woman in her 30s in good health and CMV-seronegative.

V usage is TRBV6-6 and J usage is TRBJ2-5, with 10 bases matching TRBD2. V lost 4 bases to trimming and J lost 4 bases; unmatched junction nucleotides: 9. The CDR3 spans 16 residues. CDR1 MNHNY and CDR2 SVGAGI come from the germline V gene (reference sequence). The CDR3 spells CASSFPASGGRETQYF. CDR3 sequence (DNA): TGTGCCAGCAGTTTCCCCGCTAGCGGGGGAAGAGAGACCCAGTACTTC.

This chain uses TRBV28 with TRBJ1-1, with 7 bases aligning to TRBD1. The CDR3 consists of 14 residues. V shed 2 bases and J 11 bases; nucleotides not matched to a gene: 11. CDR1 is MDHEN, CDR2 SYDVKM, per germline. CDR3 in DNA: TGTGCCAGCAGTTTAATGGACCAACAGGGGAGTGCTTTCTTT. Translated: CASSLMDQQGSAFF.

Note on this clone: Other DNA sequences from this sample encode an identical CDR3 as well. The chain joins TRBV7-3 to TRBJ2-7, with 11 bases aligning to TRBD2. The CDR3 consists of 16 residues. With 6 bases clipped from V and 4 bases from J, the junction kept 11 bases outside the gene matches. CDR1 and CDR2 (germline): SGHTA, FQGTGA. This chain's CDR3 is CASSPEGTSGAYEQYF. Written as DNA, the CDR3 is TGTGCCAGCAGTCCTGAGGGGACTAGCGGAGCTTACGAGCAGTACTTC.

The chain uses TRBV28 and TRBJ2-4; TRBD2 aligns across 10 bases. CDR1 and CDR2 from the germline V gene are MDHEN and SYDVKM. The CDR3 contains 21 residues. After removal of 6 bases from V and 0 bases from J, the junction contained 20 bases not matched to a gene. DNA of the CDR3: TGTGCCAGCAGCTACGCCCCGTGGCTAGCGGGAGATATGGTAGCCAAAAACATTCAGTACTTC. Translation gives CASSYAPWLAGDMVAKNIQYF.

This clone is a singleton in its sample. The J gene is TRBJ1-5, the V gene TRBV6-1; D unresolved. There are 15 residues in the CDR3. The germline V gene has CDR1 MNHNS and CDR2 SASEGT. The ends were cut back, 1 base at V and 7 bases at J, with 14 bases in the middle. CDR3 protein: CASSEGWQAGQPQHF. The DNA for the CDR3 is TGTGCCAGCAGTGAAGGTTGGCAGGCAGGCCAGCCCCAGCATTTT.

The J gene is TRBJ2-7, the V gene TRBV5-1; TRBD2 is a possible D gene (6 bases). The germline CDR1 and CDR2 sequences are SGHRS and YFSETQ. The CDR3 covers 15 residues. Trimming shortened V by 3 bases and J by 5 bases, and 18 bases separated the two germline ends. The CDR3 protein is CASSSGTGVVNEQYF. CDR3 DNA: TGCGCCAGCAGCTCTGGGACGGGAGTTGTGAACGAGCAGTACTTC.

The table lists this clone with a count of one. The V call is TRBV4-2, the J call TRBJ2-1; TRBD2 aligns across 9 bases. This CDR3 contains 16 residues. Germline CDR1 LGHNA, CDR2 YNFKEQ. V shed 4 bases and J 4 bases; nucleotides not matched to a gene: 8. The CDR3: CASSPSRAGGYNEQFF. The CDR3 coding sequence is TGTGCCAGCAGCCCCTCGAGAGCGGGGGGTTACAATGAGCAGTTCTTC.

This chain links TRBV6-6 with TRBJ2-2; D is uncertain. Trimming stripped 0 bases from V and 2 bases from J, with 7 bases between. CDR1 is MNHNY, CDR2 SVGAGI, per germline (reference sequence). This CDR3 region has 15 residues. CDR3 coding DNA: TGTGCCAGCAGTTACTCGATGGCTAACACCGGGGAGCTGTTTTTT. Its translation: CASSYSMANTGELFF.

The sample holds one count of this clone. The chain is built from TRBV28 and TRBJ2-1; tentatively, D is TRBD1 (7 bases). The CDR3 runs 12 residues. V shed 10 bases and J shed 7 bases, with 14 bases lying between them. Germline V gene data show CDR1 as MDHEN and CDR2 as SYDVKM. The CDR3 reads CAITPGGNEQFF. In nucleotides, the CDR3 is TGTGCCATCACCCCAGGGGGGAATGAGCAGTTCTTC.

V is TRBV2 and J is TRBJ1-2; 8 bases align to TRBD1. The germline V gene encodes CDR1 SNHLY and CDR2 FYNNEI. This CDR3 region has 14 residues. Unmatched junction bases numbered 11, after V lost 6 bases and J lost 8 bases. The CDR3 spells CASRSDRGNIGYTF. The CDR3 coding sequence is TGTGCCAGCAGGTCCGACAGGGGAAACATAGGCTACACCTTC.

This chain joins TRBV7-9 and TRBJ2-2; a weak D match, TRBD1 (6 bases). V lost 1 base, J lost 3 bases, and 18 bases lay in between. In germline, CDR1 is SEHNR, CDR2 FQNEAQ (reference sequence). The CDR3 runs 18 residues. The CDR3: CASSLGGGPREHTGELFF. In DNA, the CDR3 is TGTGCCAGCAGCTTAGGAGGGGGTCCTAGAGAGCACACCGGGGAGCTGTTTTTT.

This clone was seen a handful of times. Since no conserved phenylalanine or tryptophan closes the CDR3, a read error is the likely cause. No DNA is shown, since the ends of the CDR3 on it are uncertain; the CDR3 is the one TCRdb lists. V usage is TRBV4-3 and J usage is TRBJ2-7; TRBD1, as called in the table, went unchecked against the DNA. Germline loops: CDR1 LGHNA, CDR2 YSLEER. The CDR3 numbers 9 amino acids, ends counted. CDR3 residues: CASSRDGLL.

This chain joins TRBV29-1 and TRBJ2-1, with TRBD2 identical over 7 bases. V gave up 3 bases and J gave up 7 bases; unmatched junction bases: 6. The CDR3 is made up of 13 amino acids. Germline loops: CDR1 SQVTM, CDR2 ANQGSEA. CDR3 sequence reads: CSVEASGGNEQFF. The DNA of the CDR3 is TGCAGCGTTGAGGCTAGCGGAGGGAATGAGCAGTTCTTC.

CDR3 amino acids: CASSRQGYNEQFF. CDR3 DNA sequence: TGTGCCAGCAGTCGACAGGGGTACAATGAGCAGTTCTTC. V usage is TRBV28 and J usage is TRBJ2-1; 8 bases are shared with TRBD1. The CDR3 is 13 residues long. Trimming took 5 bases from V and 4 from J; bases not matched to a gene: 1. CDR1 is MDHEN, CDR2 SYDVKM, per germline.

The chain uses TRBV5-4 and TRBJ2-7, with a possible D match to TRBD2 (6 bases). The CDR3 consists of 14 residues. Germline CDR1 reads SGHNT; CDR2 reads YYREEE (reference sequence). V lost 3 bases to trimming and J lost 0 bases, with 10 bases between them. In DNA form, the CDR3 reads TGTGCCAGCAGCTCCGTAGCGGTCTCCTACGAGCAGTACTTC. Protein product: CASSSVAVSYEQYF.

This chain joins TRBV7-3 and TRBJ2-6, with 8 bases matching TRBD1. V gave up 5 bases and J gave up 2 bases; unmatched junction bases: 2. CDR3 length: 15 residues. Germline CDR1 SGHTA, CDR2 FQGTGA. Written as DNA, the CDR3 is TGTGCCAGCAGCGAACAGGGGGCTGGGGCCAACGTCCTGACTTTC. Translation: CASSEQGAGANVLTF.

This clone was seen a few times. The genes are TRBV5-6 and TRBJ2-3; TRBD2 agrees at 8 bases. Germline V gene data show CDR1 as SGHDT and CDR2 as YYEEEE. This CDR3 has 15 residues. The J segment lost 2 bases and the V segment lost 4 bases, leaving 6 bases of the junction unmatched. The CDR3: CASSPGTRNTDTQYF. CDR3 in DNA: TGTGCCAGCAGCCCCGGGACTAGGAACACAGATACGCAGTATTTT.

This sequence joins TRBV7-2 and TRBJ2-7; 11 bases fit TRBD1. CDR1 and CDR2 (germline): SGHTA, FQGNSA. The CDR3 loop spans 15 amino acids. J was trimmed by 2 bases and V by 5 bases; bases with no gene match: 5. CDR3 nucleotide sequence: TGTGCCAGCAGCAAAAGGGGACAGGGGGCCTACGAGCAGTACTTC. Translation gives CASSKRGQGAYEQYF. The complete variable domain, with remaining parts taken from reference TRBV7-2 and TRBJ2-7, reads GAGVSQSPSNKVTEKGKDVELRCDPISGHTALYWYRQSLGQGLEFLIYFQGNSAPDKSGLPSDRFSAERTGGSVSTLTIQRTQQEDSAVYLCASSKRGQGAYEQYFGPGTRLTVT.

The chain uses TRBV15 and TRBJ2-1; maybe TRBD2 (6 bases). Germline V gives CDR1 LNHNV, CDR2 YYDKDF (reference sequence). This CDR3 spans 15 amino acids. Trimming left V 0 bases short and J 7 bases short, with 13 bases between. In DNA form, the CDR3 reads TGTGCCACCAGCAGAGATCTAGTAGGGACTAATGAGCAGTTCTTC. This codes for CATSRDLVGTNEQFF. Using reference TRBV15 and TRBJ2-1 for the parts outside the CDR3, the full variable domain is DAMVIQNPRYQVTQFGKPVTLSCSQTLNHNVMYWYQQKSSQAPKLLFHYYDKDFNNEADTPDNFQSRRPNTSFCFLDIRSPGLGDTAMYLCATSRDLVGTNEQFFGPGTRLTVL.

The gene calls are TRBV6-1 and TRBJ1-4; 9 bases line up with TRBD1. The CDR3 extends over 15 amino acids. V dropped 6 bases and J dropped 4; count of bases not matched to a gene: 6. Germline V gene data show CDR1 as MNHNS and CDR2 as SASEGT. The CDR3: CASRDRGKSNEKLFF. The CDR3 bases are TGTGCCAGCAGGGACAGGGGTAAAAGTAATGAAAAACTGTTTTTT.

The genes are TRBV15 and TRBJ2-3; TRBD2 matches at 7 bases. There are 16 residues in the CDR3. The trim removed 0 bases at V and 1 base at J, leaving 4 bases unmatched. Germline CDR1 reads LNHNV; CDR2 reads YYDKDF (reference sequence). The CDR3 reads CATSRDLRGGTDTQYF. The CDR3 DNA reads as TGTGCCACCAGCAGAGATTTACGGGGGGGCACAGATACGCAGTATTTT.

The gene calls are TRBV4-3 and TRBJ2-6, with 8 bases matching TRBD2. Germline V lookup: CDR1 LGHNA, CDR2 YSLEER. V lost 1 base and J lost 4; bases outside the gene matches: 9. The CDR3 contains 18 residues. The CDR3 protein is CASSQGGRGATGANVLTF. The CDR3 nucleotides are TGCGCCAGCAGCCAAGGAGGGCGGGGGGCCACCGGGGCCAACGTCCTGACTTTC.

This clone was seen only once. The V and J genes are TRBV7-9 and TRBJ1-1; D is possibly TRBD1 (5 bases). The length of the CDR3 is 12 residues. V was shortened by 2 bases and J by 6 bases, with 7 bases between the two germline ends. Germline V gene sequence: CDR1 SEHNR, CDR2 FQNEAQ (reference sequence). The CDR3 region has the DNA TGTGCCAGCAGCTTACCAGGGTCTGAAGCTTTCTTT. Its protein is CASSLPGSEAFF.

This clone was counted once. The gene calls are TRBV6-1 and TRBJ2-7, with D possibly being TRBD1 (6 bases). The CDR3 extends over 20 amino acids. With 0 bases removed from V and 0 bases from J, the gap between germline ends came to 24 bases. CDR1 is MNHNS, CDR2 SASEGT, per germline. The CDR3 spells CASSEALNRVYTTSSYEQYF. The CDR3 coding sequence is TGTGCCAGCAGTGAAGCGCTGAACAGGGTCTACACTACTAGCTCCTACGAGCAGTACTTC.

The gene calls are TRBV28 and TRBJ1-2; TRBD1 might be the D (6 bases). The CDR3 spans 13 residues. Germline assignment: CDR1 MDHEN and CDR2 SYDVKM. V gave up 2 bases and J gave up 4 bases, with 8 bases separating them. In DNA form, the CDR3 reads TGTGCCAGCAGTTTACAGGGGACCTATGGCTACACCTTC. It is translated as CASSLQGTYGYTF.